Below are 7 T cell receptor beta chains sequenced from a single sample in a study of T cell repertoires in cytomegalovirus infection. TCRdb re-called the reads with MiXCR, one entry per CDR3 protein. The data show hundreds of thousands of distinct CDR3 sequences, with around 32% seen just once and roughly 13% held by the top ten. Which antigens these TCRs recognize remains unknown. The sequencing here drew on cultured CD8+ T cells from PBMCs, taken from culture after CMV antigen stimulation. Source of these receptors: a human donor in good health (CMV status not recorded). Some clones in this sample may be carry-over from other donors' samples.

There are many counts of this clonotype. The V and J genes are TRBV7-8 and TRBJ1-1; TRBD1 might be the D (5 bases). Germline lookup yields CDR1 SGHVS and CDR2 FQNEAQ. The CDR3 totals 15 residues. Trimming shortened V by 5 bases and J by 1 base, and 14 bases separated the two germline ends. The CDR3 loop is CASSLLGTPNTEAFF. Written as DNA, the CDR3 is TGTGCCAGCAGCCTCCTTGGGACCCCGAACACTGAAGCTTTCTTT. Together with reference TRBV7-8 and TRBJ1-1, the CDR3 gives the full variable domain: GAGVSQSPRYKVAKRGQDVALRCDPISGHVSLFWYQQALGQGPEFLTYFQNEAQLDKSGLPSDRFFAERPEGSVSTLKIQRTQQEDSAVYLCASSLLGTPNTEAFFGQGTRLTVV.

Only a few counts were recorded for this clonotype. The genes are TRBV6-2 or TRBV6-3 and TRBJ2-6; the D is unclear. Germline CDR1 reads MNHEY; CDR2 reads SVGEGT. Trimming pared 6 bases from V and 0 bases from J, leaving 12 bases between. The CDR3 is 16 residues long. The CDR3 reads CASSSTPRSGANVLTF. Written as DNA, the CDR3 is TGTGCCAGCAGCTCTACCCCCCGCTCTGGGGCCAACGTCCTGACTTTC.

The gene calls are TRBV6-1 and TRBJ1-1; D remains unclear. The germline V gene encodes CDR1 MNHNS and CDR2 SASEGT. The CDR3 consists of 14 residues. The germline V and J ends were trimmed by 7 bases and 5 bases, with 17 bases remaining between them. CDR3: CASITRRGTTEAFF. DNA of the CDR3: TGTGCCAGCATAACCCGCCGAGGAACAACTGAAGCTTTCTTT.

The chain links TRBV10-3 to TRBJ1-1; perhaps TRBD1 as D (5 bases). Germline lookup yields CDR1 ENHRY and CDR2 SYGVKD. CDR3 size: 15 residues. V lost 1 base to trimming and J lost 1 base, with 10 bases between them. The CDR3: CAISELDRQNTEAFF. In DNA form, the CDR3 reads TGTGCCATCAGTGAGTTAGACAGACAGAACACTGAAGCTTTCTTT.

For this clonotype: At one of its ends the junction is not consistent with the germline gene, which may arise from a read error. The chain couples TRBV2 to TRBJ2-1, with D uncertain. The CDR3 is 12 amino acids. CDR1 and CDR2 (germline): SNHLY, FYNNEI. The CDR3 region has the DNA TGTGCCAGCAGTGATTTGTTGGGTGAGCGGTTCTTC. As protein: CASSDLLGERFF.

This chain joins TRBV19 and TRBJ2-5, with a weak D call TRBD2 (6 bases). V lost 3 bases, J lost 3 bases, and 11 bases lay in between. CDR1 and CDR2 (germline): LNHDA, SQIVND (reference sequence). This CDR3 is 14 amino acids long. In nucleotides, the CDR3 is TGTGCCAGTAGTATTGGAGGGGATAAAGAGACCCAGTACTTC. As protein: CASSIGGDKETQYF.

Only a few counts were recorded for this clonotype. The V call is TRBV7-6, the J call TRBJ1-2; TRBD1 is a possible D gene (6 bases). With 8 bases removed from V and 4 bases from J, the gap between germline ends came to 20 bases. Germline CDR1 and CDR2: SGHVS and FNYEAQ. The CDR3 consists of 15 residues. CDR3 protein: CASLNSGGSIYGYTF. DNA for the CDR3: TGTGCCAGCCTCAACTCGGGGGGCAGTATCTATGGCTACACCTTC. Combining the CDR3 with reference TRBV7-6 and TRBJ1-2 gives the whole variable domain GAGVSQSPRYKVTKRGQDVALRCDPISGHVSLYWYRQALGQGPEFLTYFNYEAQQDKSGLPNDRFSAERPEGSISTLTIQRTEQRDSAMYRCASLNSGGSIYGYTFGSGTRLTVV.